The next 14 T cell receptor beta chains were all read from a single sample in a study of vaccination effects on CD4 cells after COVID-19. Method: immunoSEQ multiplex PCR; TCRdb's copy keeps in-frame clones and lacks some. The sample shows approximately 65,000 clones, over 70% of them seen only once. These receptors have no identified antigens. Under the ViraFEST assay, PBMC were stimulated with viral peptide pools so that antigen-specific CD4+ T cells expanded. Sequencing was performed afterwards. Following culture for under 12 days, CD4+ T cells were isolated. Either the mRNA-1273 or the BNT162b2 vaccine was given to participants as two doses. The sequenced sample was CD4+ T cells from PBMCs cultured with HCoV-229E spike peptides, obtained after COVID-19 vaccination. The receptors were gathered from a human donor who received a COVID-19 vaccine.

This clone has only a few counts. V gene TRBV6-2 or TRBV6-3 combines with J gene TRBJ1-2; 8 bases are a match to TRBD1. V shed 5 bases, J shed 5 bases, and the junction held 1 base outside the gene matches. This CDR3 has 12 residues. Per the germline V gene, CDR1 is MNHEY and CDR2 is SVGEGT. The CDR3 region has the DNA TGTGCCAGCAGTGGACAGGGATATGGCTACACCTTC. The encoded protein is CASSGQGYGYTF.

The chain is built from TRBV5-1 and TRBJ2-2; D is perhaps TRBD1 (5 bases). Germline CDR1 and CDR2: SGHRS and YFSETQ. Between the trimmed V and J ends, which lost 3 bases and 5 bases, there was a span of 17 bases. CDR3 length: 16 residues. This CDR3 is CASSSLRHQGTGELFF. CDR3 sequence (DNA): TGCGCCAGCAGCTCACTACGACACCAGGGAACCGGGGAGCTGTTTTTT.

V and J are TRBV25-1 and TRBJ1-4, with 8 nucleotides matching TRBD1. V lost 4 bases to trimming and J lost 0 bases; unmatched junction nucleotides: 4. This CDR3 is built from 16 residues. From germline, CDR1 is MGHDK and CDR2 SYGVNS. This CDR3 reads CASSATDRATNEKLFF. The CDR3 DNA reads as TGTGCCAGCAGTGCCACGGACAGGGCAACTAATGAAAAACTGTTTTTT. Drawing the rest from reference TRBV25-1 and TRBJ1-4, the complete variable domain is EADIYQTPRYLVIGTGKKITLECSQTMGHDKMYWYQQDPGMELHLIHYSYGVNSTEKGDLSSESTVSRIRTEHFPLTLESARPSHTSQYLCASSATDRATNEKLFFGSGTQLSVL.

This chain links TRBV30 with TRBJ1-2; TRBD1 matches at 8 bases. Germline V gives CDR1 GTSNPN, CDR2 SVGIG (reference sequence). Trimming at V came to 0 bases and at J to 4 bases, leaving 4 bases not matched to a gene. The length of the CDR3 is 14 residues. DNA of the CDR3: TGTGCCTGGAGTGTCTCAGGGGGCTTCTATGGCTACACCTTC. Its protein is CAWSVSGGFYGYTF. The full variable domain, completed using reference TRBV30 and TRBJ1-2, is SQTIHQWPATLVQPVGSPLSLECTVEGTSNPNLYWYRQAAGRGLQLLFYSVGIGQISSEVPQNLSASRPQDRQFILSSKKLLLSDSGFYLCAWSVSGGFYGYTFGSGTRLTVV.

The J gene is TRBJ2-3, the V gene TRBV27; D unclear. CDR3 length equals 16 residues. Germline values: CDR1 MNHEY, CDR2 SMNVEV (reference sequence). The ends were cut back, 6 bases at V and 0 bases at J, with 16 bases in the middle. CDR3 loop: CASSPAGRASTDTQYF. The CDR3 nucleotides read TGTGCCAGCAGCCCCGCTGGTAGGGCTAGCACAGATACGCAGTATTTT.

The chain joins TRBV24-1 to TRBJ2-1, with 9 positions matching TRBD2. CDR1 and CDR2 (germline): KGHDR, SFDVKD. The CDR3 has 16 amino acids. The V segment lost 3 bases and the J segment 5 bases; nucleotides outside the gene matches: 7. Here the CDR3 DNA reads TGTGCCACCAGTGATCCGCGGGGGGGTCTGAACAATGAGCAGTTCTTC. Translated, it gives CATSDPRGGLNNEQFF.

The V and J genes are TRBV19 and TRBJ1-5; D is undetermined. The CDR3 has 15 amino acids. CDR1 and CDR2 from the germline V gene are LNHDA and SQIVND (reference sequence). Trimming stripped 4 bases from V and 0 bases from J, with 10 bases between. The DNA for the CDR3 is TGTGCCAGTAGTAGGTCCTTAAATAGCAATCAGCCCCAGCATTTT. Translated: CASSRSLNSNQPQHF.

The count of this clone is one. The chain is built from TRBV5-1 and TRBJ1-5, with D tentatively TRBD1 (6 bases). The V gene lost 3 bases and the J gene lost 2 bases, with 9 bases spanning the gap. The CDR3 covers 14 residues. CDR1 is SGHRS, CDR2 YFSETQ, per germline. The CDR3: CASSSGEGNQPQHF. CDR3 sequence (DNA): TGCGCCAGCAGCTCAGGGGAGGGCAATCAGCCCCAGCATTTT.

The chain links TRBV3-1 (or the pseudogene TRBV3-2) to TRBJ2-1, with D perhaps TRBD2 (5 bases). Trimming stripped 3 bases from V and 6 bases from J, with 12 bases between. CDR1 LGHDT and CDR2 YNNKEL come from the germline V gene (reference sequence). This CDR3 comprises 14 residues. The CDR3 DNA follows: TGTGCCAGCAGCCAGCGGGTAGGTGGCAATGAGCAGTTCTTC. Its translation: CASSQRVGGNEQFF.

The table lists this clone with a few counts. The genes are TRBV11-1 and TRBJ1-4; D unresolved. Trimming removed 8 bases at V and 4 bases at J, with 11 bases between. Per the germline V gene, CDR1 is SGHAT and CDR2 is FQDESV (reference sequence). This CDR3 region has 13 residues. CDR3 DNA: TGTGCCAGCGGTCGGCAGATTAATGAAAAACTGTTTTTT. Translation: CASGRQINEKLFF.

The CDR3, as DNA: TGTGCCAGCAGCGTAGGTTGGGACAGGGGCACAGATACGCAGTATTTT. Protein: CASSVGWDRGTDTQYF. The V call is TRBV9, the J call TRBJ2-3, with TRBD1 matching 9 bases. Per germline, CDR1 SGDLS and CDR2 YYNGEE. The CDR3 is 16 amino acids. The ends lost 0 bases at V and 1 base at J; junction bases unmatched: 3.

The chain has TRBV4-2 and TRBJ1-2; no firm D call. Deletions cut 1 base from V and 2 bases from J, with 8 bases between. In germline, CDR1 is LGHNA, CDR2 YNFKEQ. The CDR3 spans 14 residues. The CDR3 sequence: CASSQALLNYGYTF. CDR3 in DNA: TGTGCCAGCAGCCAAGCACTGTTAAACTATGGCTACACCTTC.

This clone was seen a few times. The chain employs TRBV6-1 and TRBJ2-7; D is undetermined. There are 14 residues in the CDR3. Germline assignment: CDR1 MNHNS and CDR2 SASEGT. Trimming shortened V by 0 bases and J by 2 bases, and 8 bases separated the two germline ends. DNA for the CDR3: TGTGCCAGCAGTGAAGCGGGCGGCCCCTACGAGCAGTACGTC. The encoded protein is CASSEAGGPYEQYV.

DNA for the CDR3: TGTGCCAGCAGTGACCCATCCTCTGAAGCTTTCTTT. Residues: CASSDPSSEAFF. The V and J genes are TRBV2 and TRBJ1-1, with unresolved D. The V gene lost 3 bases and the J gene lost 6 bases, with 8 bases spanning the gap. This CDR3 is 12 amino acids long. The germline gives CDR1 SNHLY, CDR2 FYNNEI.